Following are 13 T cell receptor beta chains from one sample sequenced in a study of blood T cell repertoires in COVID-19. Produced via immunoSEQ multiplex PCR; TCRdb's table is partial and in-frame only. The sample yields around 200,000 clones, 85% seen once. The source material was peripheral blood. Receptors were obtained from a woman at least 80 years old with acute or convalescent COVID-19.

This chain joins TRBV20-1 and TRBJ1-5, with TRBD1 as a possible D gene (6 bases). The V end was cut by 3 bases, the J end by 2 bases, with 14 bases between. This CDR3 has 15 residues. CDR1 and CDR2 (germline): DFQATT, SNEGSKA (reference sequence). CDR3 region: CSASRTAGGNQPQHF. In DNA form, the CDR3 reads TGCAGTGCTAGTCGGACAGCCGGGGGCAATCAGCCCCAGCATTTT.

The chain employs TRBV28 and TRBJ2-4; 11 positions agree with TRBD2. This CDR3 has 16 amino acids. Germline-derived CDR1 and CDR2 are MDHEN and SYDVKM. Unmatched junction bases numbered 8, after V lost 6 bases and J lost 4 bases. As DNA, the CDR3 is TGTGCCAGCAGCTGGCCGGGACTAGCGGAAAAAAACATTCAGTACTTC. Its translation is CASSWPGLAEKNIQYF.

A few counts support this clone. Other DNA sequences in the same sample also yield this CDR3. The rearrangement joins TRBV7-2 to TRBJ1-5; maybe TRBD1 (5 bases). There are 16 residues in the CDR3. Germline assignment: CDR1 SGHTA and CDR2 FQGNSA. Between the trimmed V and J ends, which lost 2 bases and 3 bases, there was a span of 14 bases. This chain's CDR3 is CASSLKAGGNNQPQHF. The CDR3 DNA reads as TGTGCCAGCAGCTTAAAAGCGGGGGGTAACAATCAGCCCCAGCATTTT.

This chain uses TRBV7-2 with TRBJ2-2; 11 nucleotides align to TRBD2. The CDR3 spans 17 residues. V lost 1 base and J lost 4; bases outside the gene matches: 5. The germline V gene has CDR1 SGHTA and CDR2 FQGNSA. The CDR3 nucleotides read TGTGCCAGCAGCTTAGTGGCTAGCGGGAGGACCACCGGGGAGCTGTTTTTT. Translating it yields CASSLVASGRTTGELFF.

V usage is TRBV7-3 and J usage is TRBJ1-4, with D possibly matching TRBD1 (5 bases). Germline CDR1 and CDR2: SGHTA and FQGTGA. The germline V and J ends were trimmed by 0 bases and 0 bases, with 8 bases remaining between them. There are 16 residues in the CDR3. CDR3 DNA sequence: TGTGCCAGCAGCTTAACCCGACAGTCAACTAATGAAAAACTGTTTTTT. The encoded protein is CASSLTRQSTNEKLFF.

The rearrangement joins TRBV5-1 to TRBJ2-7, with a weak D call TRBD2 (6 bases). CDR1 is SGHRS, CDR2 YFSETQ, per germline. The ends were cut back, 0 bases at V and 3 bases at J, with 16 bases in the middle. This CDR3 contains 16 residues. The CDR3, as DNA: TGCGCCAGCAGCTTGGCCATATTGGGAGGCCACTACGAGCAGTACTTC. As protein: CASSLAILGGHYEQYF. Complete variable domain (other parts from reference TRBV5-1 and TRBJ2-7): KAGVTQTPRYLIKTRGQQVTLSCSPISGHRSVSWYQQTPGQGLQFLFEYFSETQRNKGNFPGRFSGRQFSNSRSEMNVSTLELGDSALYLCASSLAILGGHYEQYFGPGTRLTVT.

The CDR3 coding sequence is TGTGCCAGTAGTATACTCGCGACATTTGAAAAACTGTTTTTT. Its translation: CASSILATFEKLFF. V gene TRBV19 combines with J gene TRBJ1-4; D not resolved. Germline values: CDR1 LNHDA, CDR2 SQIVND (reference sequence). The V end was cut by 2 bases, the J end by 7 bases, with 11 bases between. The CDR3 spans 14 residues.

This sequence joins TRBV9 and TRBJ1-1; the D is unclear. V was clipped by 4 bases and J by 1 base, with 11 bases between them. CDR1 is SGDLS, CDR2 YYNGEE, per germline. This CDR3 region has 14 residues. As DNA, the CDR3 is TGTGCCAGCAGCAGCGGACGGACGAACACTGAAGCTTTCTTT. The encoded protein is CASSSGRTNTEAFF.

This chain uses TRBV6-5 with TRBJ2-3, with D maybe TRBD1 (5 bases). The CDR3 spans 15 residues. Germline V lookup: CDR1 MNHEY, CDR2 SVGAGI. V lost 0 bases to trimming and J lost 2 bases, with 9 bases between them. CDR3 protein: CASSYSAGLTDTQYF. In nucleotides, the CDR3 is TGTGCCAGCAGTTACTCGGCAGGGCTCACAGATACGCAGTATTTT.

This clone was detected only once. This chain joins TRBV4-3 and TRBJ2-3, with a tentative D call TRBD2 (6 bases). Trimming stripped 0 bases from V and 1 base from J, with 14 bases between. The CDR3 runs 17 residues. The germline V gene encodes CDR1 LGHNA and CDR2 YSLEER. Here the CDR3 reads CASSQEMGGAGTDTQYF. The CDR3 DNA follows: TGCGCCAGCAGCCAAGAAATGGGGGGAGCGGGCACAGATACGCAGTATTTT.

In nucleotides, the CDR3 is TGCGCCAGCGCCCGGGGGGCGGGAGATACGCAGTATTTT. Translating it yields CASARGAGDTQYF. The genes are TRBV5-1 and TRBJ2-3, with D possibly TRBD2 on 7 matching bases. The CDR3 totals 13 residues. Germline V lookup: CDR1 SGHRS, CDR2 YFSETQ. The germline V and J ends were trimmed by 7 bases and 5 bases, with 14 bases remaining between them.

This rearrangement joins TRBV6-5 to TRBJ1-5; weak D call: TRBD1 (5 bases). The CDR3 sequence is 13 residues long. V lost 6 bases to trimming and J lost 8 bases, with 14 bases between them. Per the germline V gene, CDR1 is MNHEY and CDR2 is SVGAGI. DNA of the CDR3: TGTGCCAGCAGGCGGACAAGCGAGGAGCCCCAGCATTTT. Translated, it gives CASRRTSEEPQHF.

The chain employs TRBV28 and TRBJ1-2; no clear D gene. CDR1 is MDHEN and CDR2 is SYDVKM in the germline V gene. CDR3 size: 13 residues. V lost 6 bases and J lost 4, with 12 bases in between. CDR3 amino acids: CASRAGLAYGYTF. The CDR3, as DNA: TGTGCCAGCAGGGCGGGGTTGGCCTATGGCTACACCTTC.